The 2 T cell receptor beta chains given below trace back to one sample, sequenced in a study of blood T cell repertoires in COVID-19. Assay: immunoSEQ multiplex PCR; the TCRdb copy retains only in-frame clones and omits some. The data show about 350,000 clones, 88% seen once. Sequenced material: PBMCs or T cells enriched from blood (not recorded which). The receptors come from a woman aged 25-40 years who had been exposed to COVID-19.

V and J are TRBV18 and TRBJ2-3, with D perhaps TRBD1 (6 bases). The CDR3 sequence is 18 residues long. Trimming took off 2 bases at V and 2 bases at J, with 20 bases between the two ends. Germline loops: CDR1 KGHSH, CDR2 LQKENI. The CDR3: CASSPAPRGPANTDTQYF. As DNA, the CDR3 is TGTGCCAGCTCACCAGCGCCCAGGGGCCCGGCGAACACAGATACGCAGTATTTT.

The rearrangement uses TRBV5-1 and TRBJ1-2; TRBD1 matches 9 bases. V was pared by 4 bases and J by 5 bases, with 12 bases of the junction left unmatched. Germline-derived CDR1 and CDR2 are SGHRS and YFSETQ. This CDR3 contains 16 residues. The CDR3 nucleotides are TGCGCCAGCAGCCTACGGACAGGGGAGGAGGGGTATGGCTACACCTTC. Translated, it gives CASSLRTGEEGYGYTF. Drawing the rest from reference TRBV5-1 and TRBJ1-2, the complete variable domain is KAGVTQTPRYLIKTRGQQVTLSCSPISGHRSVSWYQQTPGQGLQFLFEYFSETQRNKGNFPGRFSGRQFSNSRSEMNVSTLELGDSALYLCASSLRTGEEGYGYTFGSGTRLTVV.